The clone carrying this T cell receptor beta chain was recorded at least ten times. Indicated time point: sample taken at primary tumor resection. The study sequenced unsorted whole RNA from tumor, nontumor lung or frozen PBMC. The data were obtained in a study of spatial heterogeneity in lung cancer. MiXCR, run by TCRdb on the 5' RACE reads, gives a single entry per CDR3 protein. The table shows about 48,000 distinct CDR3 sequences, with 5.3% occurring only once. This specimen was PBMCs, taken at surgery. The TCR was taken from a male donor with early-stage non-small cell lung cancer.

The CDR3 DNA reads as TGTGCCAGCAGCCTTAGAGTGCCTAGCGGGACATCCTACAATGAGCAGTTCTTC. Translated: CASSLRVPSGTSYNEQFF. V gene TRBV11-2 combines with J gene TRBJ2-1; 9 nucleotides match TRBD2. The CDR3 covers 18 residues. Germline-derived CDR1 and CDR2 are SGHAT and FQNNGV. Trimming took 5 bases from V and 1 from J; bases not matched to a gene: 12.